These 25 T cell receptor beta chains originate from one sample sequenced in a study of blood T cell repertoires in COVID-19. Data came from immunoSEQ multiplex PCR; TCRdb stores just in-frame clones and leaves some out. The data hold 200,000 to 300,000 clones, with approximately 90% observed a single time. The source material was PBMCs or T cells enriched from blood (not recorded which). Receptor source: a woman aged 40 to 49 with acute COVID-19.

The chain links TRBV2 to TRBJ2-3; no clear D. The V gene lost 6 bases and the J gene lost 2 bases, with 12 bases spanning the gap. Per the germline V gene, CDR1 is SNHLY and CDR2 is FYNNEI. This CDR3 spans 14 amino acids. CDR3 coding DNA: TGTGCCAGCAGGCTGACTCTGTACACAGATACGCAGTATTTT. As protein: CASRLTLYTDTQYF.

Comment on this clone: Additional DNA sequences in this sample encode the identical CDR3. The J gene is TRBJ1-1, the V gene TRBV6-5; TRBD1 matches at 7 bases. Trimming at V came to 4 bases and at J to 4 bases, leaving 3 bases not matched to a gene. Looked up from germline, CDR1 is MNHEY and CDR2 is SVGAGI. CDR3 length: 13 residues. This CDR3 is CASSSPGGTEAFF. DNA of the CDR3: TGTGCCAGCAGTTCCCCAGGGGGCACTGAAGCTTTCTTT.

The rearrangement links TRBV7-2 to TRBJ2-1; weak D call: TRBD2 (6 bases). The CDR3 has 13 residues. Trimming cost V 5 bases and J 3 bases, with 8 bases left between them. CDR1 SGHTA and CDR2 FQGNSA come from the germline V gene. CDR3 in amino acids: CASSETSYNEQFF. The CDR3, as DNA: TGTGCCAGCAGCGAGACTAGCTACAATGAGCAGTTCTTC.

The chain has TRBV9 and TRBJ1-3; no reliable D call. CDR1 SGDLS and CDR2 YYNGEE come from the germline V gene. This CDR3 region has 17 residues. The germline V and J ends were trimmed by 3 bases and 0 bases, with 16 bases remaining between them. The CDR3 region is CASSAAPYSNSGNTIYF. The CDR3 DNA sequence: TGTGCCAGCAGCGCTGCACCTTACTCTAACTCTGGAAACACCATATATTTT.

This clone has a handful of counts. This chain connects TRBV5-1 to TRBJ2-1; no definite D call. This CDR3 has 13 amino acids. V was trimmed by 4 bases and J by 5 bases, leaving 10 bases between them. Germline CDR1 SGHRS, CDR2 YFSETQ. CDR3: CASSLNRNNEQFF. The CDR3 DNA follows: TGCGCCAGCAGCCTCAACAGAAACAATGAGCAGTTCTTC.

The chain carries TRBV4-2 and TRBJ2-6; no clear D gene. V lost 0 bases and J lost 0, with 6 bases in between. The CDR3 is 16 amino acids. Per germline, CDR1 LGHNA and CDR2 YNFKEQ. Here the CDR3 DNA reads TGTGCCAGCAGCCAAGAAGGAGCCTCTGGGGCCAACGTCCTGACTTTC. Its translation: CASSQEGASGANVLTF.

V usage is TRBV18 and J usage is TRBJ1-4; D remains ambiguous. CDR3 length: 15 residues. V lost 3 bases, J lost 1 base, and 9 bases lay in between. Germline-derived CDR1 and CDR2 are KGHSH and LQKENI. The CDR3 DNA is TGTGCCAGCTCACCCGACAAGAAAACTAATGAAAAACTGTTTTTT. The encoded protein is CASSPDKKTNEKLFF.

The V and J genes are TRBV11-3 and TRBJ1-1; 7 positions match TRBD1. Germline CDR1 and CDR2: SGHNT and YENEEA. V gave up 1 base and J gave up 7 bases; unmatched junction bases: 12. The CDR3 has 16 residues. The chain's CDR3 is CASSLGRDSQNSEAFF. In DNA form, the CDR3 reads TGTGCCAGCAGCTTAGGCCGGGACAGCCAGAATAGTGAAGCTTTCTTT. Full variable domain (outside the CDR3, taken from reference TRBV11-3 and TRBJ1-1): EAGVVQSPRYKIIEKKQPVAFWCNPISGHNTLYWYLQNLGQGPELLIRYENEEAVDDSQLPKDRFSAERLKGVDSTLKIQPAELGDSAVYLCASSLGRDSQNSEAFFGQGTRLTVV.

This clone has just a few counts. V is TRBV4-3 and J is TRBJ1-2; 7 bases map to TRBD1. Trimming took 0 bases from V and 8 from J; bases not matched to a gene: 9. Germline V CDR1 and CDR2: LGHNA, YSLEER. The CDR3 covers 15 residues. CDR3 protein: CASSQDDRTGGGYTF. The CDR3 nucleotides are TGCGCCAGCAGCCAAGATGACCGGACAGGAGGGGGCTACACCTTC.

This clone was counted once. V gene TRBV10-3 combines with J gene TRBJ2-3; D is perhaps TRBD2 (5 bases). This CDR3 has 15 residues. V dropped 7 bases and J dropped 2 bases, with 16 bases sitting between them. Germline V gene lookup returns CDR1 ENHRY and CDR2 SYGVKD. The CDR3 DNA reads as TGTGCCATCACCCCGGAGGCTTTCACCACAGATACGCAGTATTTT. This gives the protein CAITPEAFTTDTQYF.

Only one count was recorded for this clone. The chain carries TRBV3-1 (or the pseudogene TRBV3-2) and TRBJ2-1; D uncertain. Germline V gene data show CDR1 as LGHDT and CDR2 as YNNKEL (reference sequence). V lost 1 base to trimming and J lost 4 bases, with 11 bases between them. This CDR3 has 15 amino acids. The CDR3 DNA sequence: TGTGCCAGCAGCCAAGGGTCTAGACCATACAATGAGCAGTTCTTC. This encodes CASSQGSRPYNEQFF.

This chain uses TRBV10-3 with TRBJ1-1, with D perhaps matching TRBD1 (6 bases). CDR3 length: 15 amino acids. With 4 bases removed from V and 4 bases from J, the gap between germline ends came to 16 bases. Germline CDR1 ENHRY, CDR2 SYGVKD. CDR3 in DNA: TGTGCCATCAGTGTCGGGACACCCTGGGTCACTGAAGCTTTCTTT. This sequence encodes CAISVGTPWVTEAFF.

Note on this clone: Other DNA sequences of this sample code for an identical CDR3. The chain recombines TRBV25-1 with TRBJ1-5; D may be TRBD1 (5 bases). The CDR3 covers 14 residues. Germline V gives CDR1 MGHDK, CDR2 SYGVNS. V dropped 2 bases and J dropped 0 bases, with 5 bases sitting between them. The CDR3 DNA sequence: TGTGCCAGCAGTGAACAGGGTAGCAATCAGCCCCAGCATTTT. Residues: CASSEQGSNQPQHF.

In the case of this clone: Relative to the germline gene, one junction end is altered; a read error may explain this. The chain has TRBV30 and TRBJ1-2; 7 bases map to TRBD1. The CDR3 loop spans 11 amino acids. Germline V gene lookup returns CDR1 GTSNPN and CDR2 SVGIG (reference sequence). CDR3 sequence (DNA): TGTGCCTGGGATATACAGGGGCGAATGAACTTC. As protein: CAWDIQGRMNF.

The chain carries TRBV19 and TRBJ1-5, with 7 bases fitting TRBD1. Germline V gene sequence: CDR1 LNHDA, CDR2 SQIVND (reference sequence). The CDR3 spans 13 residues. CDR3 residues: CGTRGQPTQPQHF. Written as DNA, the CDR3 is TGTGGAACGAGGGGGCAGCCTACTCAGCCCCAGCATTTT.

The chain employs TRBV3-1 (or the pseudogene TRBV3-2) and TRBJ1-1; no firm D call. Germline loops: CDR1 LGHDT, CDR2 YNNKEL (reference sequence). CDR3 length equals 15 residues. V was trimmed by 1 base and J by 4 bases, leaving 13 bases between them. CDR3 DNA: TGTGCCAGCAGCCAAGGGGCGGGGATAGGCACTGAAGCTTTCTTT. Protein: CASSQGAGIGTEAFF.

The rearrangement uses TRBV2 and TRBJ1-4; TRBD1 agrees at 9 bases. The CDR3 loop spans 12 amino acids. CDR1 SNHLY and CDR2 FYNNEI come from the germline V gene. With 7 bases clipped from V and 11 bases from J, the junction kept 5 bases outside the gene matches. CDR3 region: CASMRDRDKLFF. The CDR3 nucleotides are TGTGCCAGCATGAGGGACAGGGACAAACTGTTTTTT.

The chain recombines TRBV5-6 with TRBJ2-5; tentatively, D is TRBD1 (6 bases). V was cut by 7 bases and J by 4 bases, with 14 bases left in between. The CDR3 covers 13 residues. Germline loops: CDR1 SGHDT, CDR2 YYEEEE. CDR3 coding DNA: TGTGCCAGCCGGTGGGGGCGTGCAGAGACCCAGTACTTC. Translated: CASRWGRAETQYF.

The chain links TRBV11-3 to TRBJ2-7; 7 bases fit TRBD1. Losses at the gene ends were 5 bases for V and 0 bases for J; bases not matched to a gene: 4. There are 14 residues in the CDR3. Germline CDR1 and CDR2: SGHNT and YENEEA. The CDR3, as DNA: TGTGCCAGCAGCCCCTGGGACAGCTCCTACGAGCAGTACGTC. It is translated as CASSPWDSSYEQYV.

This clone was counted once. The chain has TRBV10-1 and TRBJ2-5, with D tentatively TRBD1 (5 bases). CDR1 is WNHNN, CDR2 SYGVQD, per germline (reference sequence). This CDR3 spans 12 amino acids. The V end was cut by 11 bases, the J end by 5 bases, with 15 bases between. The CDR3 coding sequence is TGCGCCCCGAGGCGGACAATCGAGACCCAGTACTTC. Its protein is CAPRRTIETQYF.

The chain has TRBV7-9 and TRBJ1-1; D remains unclear. The CDR3 extends over 16 amino acids. CDR1 is SEHNR and CDR2 is FQNEAQ in the germline V gene (reference sequence). The ends were cut back, 1 base at V and 3 bases at J, with 15 bases in the middle. The CDR3 region is CASSLDGFTGYTEAFF. CDR3 sequence (DNA): TGTGCCAGCAGCTTAGATGGTTTTACGGGGTACACTGAAGCTTTCTTT.

This sequence joins TRBV4-2 and TRBJ1-3, with D possibly matching TRBD1 (5 bases). Germline-derived CDR1 and CDR2 are LGHNA and YNFKEQ. CDR3 length: 15 amino acids. The ends were cut back, 0 bases at V and 10 bases at J, with 16 bases in the middle. CDR3 sequence reads: CASSQDPGLSSTIYF. Here the CDR3 DNA reads TGTGCCAGCAGCCAAGATCCAGGGCTTTCATCGACCATATATTTT.

V usage is TRBV5-1 and J usage is TRBJ1-2; D unclear. V lost 0 bases and J lost 5, with 14 bases in between. This CDR3 is built from 15 residues. Germline values: CDR1 SGHRS, CDR2 YFSETQ. The CDR3 DNA follows: TGCGCCAGCAGCTTGGCCGCCGCCGAGGGTTATGGCTACACCTTC. This sequence encodes CASSLAAAEGYGYTF. Together with reference TRBV5-1 and TRBJ1-2, the CDR3 gives the full variable domain: KAGVTQTPRYLIKTRGQQVTLSCSPISGHRSVSWYQQTPGQGLQFLFEYFSETQRNKGNFPGRFSGRQFSNSRSEMNVSTLELGDSALYLCASSLAAAEGYGYTFGSGTRLTVV.

The rearrangement links TRBV9 to TRBJ2-7, with 12 bases fitting TRBD1. With V trimmed by 2 bases and J by 7 bases, 7 bases remained unmatched. Germline V lookup: CDR1 SGDLS, CDR2 YYNGEE. The CDR3 is 15 amino acids. The CDR3 DNA sequence: TGTGCCAGCAGCGTGGGACAGGGGGCCGGTGGGGAGCAGTACTTC. Protein product: CASSVGQGAGGEQYF.

The chain is built from TRBV19 and TRBJ1-4; weak D call: TRBD1 (6 bases). V was cut by 1 base and J by 4 bases, with 13 bases left in between. This CDR3 region has 16 residues. CDR1 and CDR2 (germline): LNHDA, SQIVND (reference sequence). The CDR3 region has the DNA TGTGCCAGTAGTATAGTCCACAGGGCCTTTAATGAAAAACTGTTTTTT. Its translation: CASSIVHRAFNEKLFF.